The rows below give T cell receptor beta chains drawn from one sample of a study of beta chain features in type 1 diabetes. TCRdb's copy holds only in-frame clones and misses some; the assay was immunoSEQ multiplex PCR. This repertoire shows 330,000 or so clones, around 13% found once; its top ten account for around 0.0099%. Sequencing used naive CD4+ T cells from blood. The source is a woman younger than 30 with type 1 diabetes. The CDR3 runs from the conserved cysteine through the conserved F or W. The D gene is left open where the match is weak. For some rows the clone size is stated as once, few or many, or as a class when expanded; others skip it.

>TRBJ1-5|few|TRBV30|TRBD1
CAWSIHRGGQPQHF
TGTGCCTGGAGTATCCACAGGGGGGGTCAGCCCCAGCATTTT
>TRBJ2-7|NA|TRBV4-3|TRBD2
CASSPSDTLAGGSYEQYF
TGCGCCAGCAGCCCTAGTGACACTCTAGCGGGGGGCTCCTACGAGCAGTACTTC
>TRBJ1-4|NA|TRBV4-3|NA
CASSLGQFNEKLFF
TGCGCCAGCAGCCTAGGACAGTTTAATGAAAAACTGTTTTTT
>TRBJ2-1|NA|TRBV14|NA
CASSQDRADRGYNEQFF
TGTGCCAGCAGCCAAGATCGTGCAGACCGAGGGTACAATGAGCAGTTCTTC
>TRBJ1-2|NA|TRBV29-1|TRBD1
CSVGGQGASYGYTF
TGCAGCGTTGGGGGACAGGGGGCCTCCTATGGCTACACCTTC
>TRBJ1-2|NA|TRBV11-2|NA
CASSSQGDHYGYTF
TGTGCCAGCAGCTCCCAAGGAGACCACTATGGCTACACCTTC
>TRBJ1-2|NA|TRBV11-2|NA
CASSLEAGPYGYTF
TGTGCCAGCAGCTTAGAAGCAGGGCCCTATGGCTACACCTTC
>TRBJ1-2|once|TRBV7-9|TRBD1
CASRATGVGYTF
TGTGCCAGCAGAGCGACAGGGGTTGGCTACACCTTC
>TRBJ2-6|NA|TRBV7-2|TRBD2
CASSPLAGKNVLTF
TGTGCCAGCAGCCCACTAGCGGGAAAAAACGTCCTGACTTTC
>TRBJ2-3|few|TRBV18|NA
CASSPRDGGIWDTQYF
TGTGCCAGCTCACCAAGGGATGGGGGCATCTGGGATACGCAGTATTTT
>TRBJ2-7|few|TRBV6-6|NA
CASVGLSYEQYF
TGTGCCAGCGTAGGACTATCCTACGAGCAGTACTTC
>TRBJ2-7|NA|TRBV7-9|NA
CASSLSGPRDEQYF
TGTGCCAGCAGCTTATCAGGGCCCAGGGACGAGCAGTACTTC
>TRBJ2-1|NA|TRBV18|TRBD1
CASSLLEQGNYNEQFF
TGTGCCAGCTCACTCCTAGAACAGGGGAACTACAATGAGCAGTTCTTC
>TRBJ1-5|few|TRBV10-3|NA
CAISDGVNQPQHF
TGTGCCATCAGTGACGGTGTAAATCAGCCCCAGCATTTT
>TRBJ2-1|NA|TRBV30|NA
CAWRHKGFPYNEQFF
TGTGCCTGGAGACACAAGGGGTTCCCCTACAATGAGCAGTTCTTC
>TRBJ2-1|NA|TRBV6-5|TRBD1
CASSYGQGAYNEQFF
TGTGCCAGCAGTTATGGGCAGGGGGCCTACAATGAGCAGTTCTTC
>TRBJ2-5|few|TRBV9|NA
CASSPTGGDQETQYF
TGTGCCAGCAGCCCAACGGGCGGGGACCAAGAGACCCAGTACTTC
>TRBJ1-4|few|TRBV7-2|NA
CASSLARGEKLFF
TGTGCCAGCAGCTTAGCGCGGGGAGAAAAACTGTTTTTT
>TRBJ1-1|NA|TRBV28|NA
CASPGDQAGEAFF
TGTGCCAGCCCAGGCGACCAAGCGGGGGAAGCTTTCTTT
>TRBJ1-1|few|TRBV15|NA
CATSVREVAEAFF
TGTGCCACCAGCGTTAGAGAGGTGGCTGAAGCTTTCTTT
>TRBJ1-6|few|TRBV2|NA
CASSLDGGNSPLHF
TGTGCCAGCAGCTTAGACGGGGGGAATTCACCCCTCCACTTT
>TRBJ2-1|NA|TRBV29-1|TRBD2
CSVESGRASEQFF
TGCAGCGTTGAAAGCGGGAGGGCCTCTGAGCAGTTCTTC
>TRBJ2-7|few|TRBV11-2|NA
CASSRTGGDSYEQYF
TGTGCCAGCAGCCGTACGGGTGGCGACTCCTACGAGCAGTACTTC
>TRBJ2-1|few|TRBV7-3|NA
CASSPGPGYNEQFF
TGTGCCAGCAGCCCAGGGCCAGGGTACAATGAGCAGTTCTTC
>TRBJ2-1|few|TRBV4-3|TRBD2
CASSHLRTSGGPSEQFF
TGCGCCAGCAGCCACCTCCGGACTAGCGGGGGGCCCAGTGAGCAGTTCTTC
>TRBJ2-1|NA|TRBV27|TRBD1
CASSLPLTGGFNEQFF
TGTGCCAGCAGTTTACCCCTGACAGGGGGTTTCAATGAGCAGTTCTTC
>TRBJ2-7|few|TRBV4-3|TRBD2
CASSQVAGGGTEQYF
TGCGCCAGCAGCCAAGTGGCGGGAGGCGGTACCGAGCAGTACTTC
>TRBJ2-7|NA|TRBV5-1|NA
CASSLAVGSGPSYEQYF
TGCGCCAGCAGCTTGGCAGTGGGTAGCGGTCCCAGTTACGAGCAGTACTTC
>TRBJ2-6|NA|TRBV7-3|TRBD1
CASSHGQASVLTF
TGTGCCAGCAGCCATGGACAGGCCTCCGTCCTGACTTTC
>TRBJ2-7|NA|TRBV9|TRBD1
CASSASGTGSYEQYF
TGTGCCAGCAGCGCCTCCGGGACAGGGAGCTACGAGCAGTACTTC
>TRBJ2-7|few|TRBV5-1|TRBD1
CASSSGQATGEQYF
TGCGCCAGCAGCTCTGGACAGGCAACGGGCGAGCAGTACTTC
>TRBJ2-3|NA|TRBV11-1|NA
CASSFGRHSTDTQYF
TGTGCCAGCAGCTTTGGGCGCCACAGCACAGATACGCAGTATTTT
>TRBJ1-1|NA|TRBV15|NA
CATSRRSTGEAFF
TGTGCCACCAGCAGGCGATCGACTGGAGAAGCTTTCTTT
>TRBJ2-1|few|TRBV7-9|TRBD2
CASSLASGRAGNEQFF
TGTGCCAGCAGCTTAGCCAGCGGGAGGGCCGGCAATGAGCAGTTCTTC
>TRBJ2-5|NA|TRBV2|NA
CASRGGGETQYF
TGTGCCAGCAGGGGGGGAGGTGAGACCCAGTACTTC
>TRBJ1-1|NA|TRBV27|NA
CASSLSAQGLNTEAFF
TGTGCCAGCAGCCTGTCCGCACAGGGCTTGAACACTGAAGCTTTCTTT